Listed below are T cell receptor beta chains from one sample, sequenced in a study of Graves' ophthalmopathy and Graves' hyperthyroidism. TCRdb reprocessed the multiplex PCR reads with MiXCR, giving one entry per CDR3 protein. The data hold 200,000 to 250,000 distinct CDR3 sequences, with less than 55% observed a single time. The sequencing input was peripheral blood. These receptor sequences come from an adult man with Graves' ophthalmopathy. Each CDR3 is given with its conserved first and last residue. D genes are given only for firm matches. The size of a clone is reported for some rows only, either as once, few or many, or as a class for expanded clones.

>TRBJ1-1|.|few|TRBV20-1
CSARGDGVVTEAFF
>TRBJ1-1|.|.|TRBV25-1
CASSESVGGTEAFF
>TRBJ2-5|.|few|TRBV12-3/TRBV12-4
CASSLNGQETQYF
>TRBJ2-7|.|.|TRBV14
CASSPYFQEWLYF
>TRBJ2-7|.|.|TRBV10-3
CASSEGQNEYEQYF
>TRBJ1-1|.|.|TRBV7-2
CASSLRQSMNTEAFF
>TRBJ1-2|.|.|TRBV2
CASSEDRRANYGYTF
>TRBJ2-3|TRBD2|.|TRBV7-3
CASSPGLADGGDTQYF
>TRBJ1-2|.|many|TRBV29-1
CSVVQDSNYGYTF
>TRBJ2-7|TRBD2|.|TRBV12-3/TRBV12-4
CASSPPSSGRYEQYF
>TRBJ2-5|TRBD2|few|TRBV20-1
CSATGRAGETQYF
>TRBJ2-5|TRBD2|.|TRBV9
CASSVTSGGASETQYF
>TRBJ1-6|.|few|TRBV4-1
CASSQEQTRQNSPLHF
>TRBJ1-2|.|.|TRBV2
CASNTGNYGYTF
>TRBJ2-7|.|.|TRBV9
CASSLDAAFRGDEQYF
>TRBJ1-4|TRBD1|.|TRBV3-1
CASSQVGLTGENEKLFF
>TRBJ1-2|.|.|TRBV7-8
CASSLDGKHDYTF
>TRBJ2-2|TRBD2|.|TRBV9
CASSDLAGTGELFF
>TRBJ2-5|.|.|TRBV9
CASSNDSWGETQYF
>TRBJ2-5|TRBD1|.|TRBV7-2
CASSPWTGGRETQYF
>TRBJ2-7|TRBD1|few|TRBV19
CASRPDRVIFYEQYF
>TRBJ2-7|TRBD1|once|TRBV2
CASSGPGTGNTYEQYF
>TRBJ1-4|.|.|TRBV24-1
CATSDSGPFGEKLFF
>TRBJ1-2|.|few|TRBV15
CATSRVPSVRTDGYTF
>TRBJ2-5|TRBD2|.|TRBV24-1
CASTPTSGRHQGTQYF
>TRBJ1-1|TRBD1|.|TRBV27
CASSMTRQGTEAFF
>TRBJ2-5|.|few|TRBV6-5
CASSETGAQETQYF
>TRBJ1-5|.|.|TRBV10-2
CASSEGGRQPQHF
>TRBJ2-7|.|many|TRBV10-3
CAISESGEYEQYF
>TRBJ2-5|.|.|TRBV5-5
CASSLTVHPQETQYF
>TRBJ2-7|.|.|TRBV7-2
CASSLSSSDGQYF